The rows below give T cell receptor beta chains drawn from one sample of a study of cytomegalovirus exposure and HLA in healthy donors. Here immunoSEQ multiplex PCR was the method, and the copy in TCRdb shows in-frame clones only, minus some. The repertoire holds roughly 100,000 clones, with over 60% as singletons. The sample taken for sequencing was PBMCs. These receptors all stem from a male donor in good health and CMV-seropositive. Both conserved end residues are part of each CDR3. Each record gives: V gene, CDR3 protein.

>TRBV7-8
CASSLLADYEQYF
>TRBV5-1
CASSLQGASAETQYF
>TRBV5-4
CASSFSGTSHEQFF
>TRBV5-1
CASSLADRHRGEKLFF
>TRBV7-2
CASSPGPGTGTREQYF
>TRBV5-1
CASSLGLAVYQETQYF
>TRBV21-1
CASSKKDSYEQYF
>TRBV5-4
CASSLGAGRTQYF
>TRBV6-1
CASSGDSGTGLPYGYTF
>TRBV6-1
CASSEGAGNWYEQYF
>TRBV27
CASSPSGPFTDTQYF
>TRBV18
CASSPSDRGNTEAFF
>TRBV7-9
CASSSPRARNEQFF
>TRBV14
CASSRLAGGYNEQFF
>TRBV29-1
CSSSLQDSYYGYTF
>TRBV9
CASSDRDRDNQPQHF
>TRBV5-5
CASRADRGQYNEQFF
>TRBV4-1
CASSMDRVRETQYF
>TRBV5-8
CASSLRQGYNEQFF